These T cell receptor beta chains were read from a single sample in a study of blood T cell repertoires in COVID-19. TCRdb's table, derived via immunoSEQ multiplex PCR, lists solely in-frame clones and lacks some. Of 150,000 to 200,000 clones in the sample, under 85% were seen once. The sequenced sample was peripheral blood. The receptors stem from a man aged 65 to 79 with acute or convalescent COVID-19. The CDR3 runs from the conserved cysteine through the conserved F or W. The D gene is left open where the match is weak. The size field is filled for only some rows; it gives once, few, many or a size class.

J,D,size,V,CDR3,DNA
TRBJ2-2,TRBD1,-,TRBV3-1/TRBV3-2,CASSQAQGVGELFF,TGTGCCAGCAGCCAAGCACAGGGGGTCGGGGAGCTGTTTTTT
TRBJ2-2,-,-,TRBV19,CASSIGQVSTNTGELFF,TGTGCCAGTAGTATAGGGCAGGTCTCCACGAACACCGGGGAGCTGTTTTTT
TRBJ2-1,TRBD2,-,TRBV11-3,CASSLEAPRAGAGYEQFF,TGTGCCAGCAGCTTAGAAGCGCCTAGAGCGGGGGCTGGTTATGAGCAGTTCTTC
TRBJ1-2,TRBD1,-,TRBV19,CASGMGQGDYYGYTF,TGTGCCAGTGGTATGGGACAGGGGGACTACTATGGCTACACCTTC
TRBJ1-2,-,-,TRBV5-1,CASQPSRGDSYGYTF,TGCGCCAGCCAGCCCTCCAGGGGCGATTCCTATGGCTACACCTTC
TRBJ2-2,TRBD2,few,TRBV18,CASSLKTSGITGELFF,TGTGCCAGCTCACTAAAGACTAGCGGGATCACCGGGGAGCTGTTTTTT
TRBJ1-2,-,once,TRBV24-1,CATSEQNYGYTF,TGTGCCACCAGTGAGCAGAACTATGGCTACACCTTC
TRBJ2-2,TRBD2,-,TRBV24-1,CATGGGTGELFF,TGTGCCACCGGGGGGGGTACCGGGGAGCTGTTTTTT
TRBJ2-3,TRBD2,-,TRBV11-3,CASSLGTSGGMADTQYF,TGTGCCAGCAGCTTAGGGACTAGCGGAGGAATGGCAGATACGCAGTATTTT
TRBJ1-2,TRBD1,-,TRBV19,CASSMGQASYGYTF,TGTGCCAGTAGTATGGGACAGGCTTCCTATGGCTACACCTTC
TRBJ2-1,-,few,TRBV12-3/TRBV12-4,CASSLEPYNEQFF,TGTGCCAGCAGTTTAGAGCCATACAATGAGCAGTTCTTC
TRBJ2-1,-,-,TRBV14,CASSQVLDNEQFF,TGTGCCAGCAGCCAAGTCTTAGACAATGAGCAGTTCTTC
TRBJ2-5,TRBD2,few,TRBV11-2,CASSLELRGGSQETQYF,TGTGCCAGCAGCTTAGAGTTACGGGGGGGATCCCAAGAGACCCAGTACTTC
TRBJ1-2,-,-,TRBV18,CASSPDSAGNYGYTF,TGTGCCAGCTCACCAGACTCAGCCGGAAACTATGGCTACACCTTC
TRBJ2-1,-,few,TRBV11-2,CASSLGQGWDEQFF,TGTGCCAGCAGCTTAGGTCAGGGGTGGGATGAGCAGTTCTTC
TRBJ1-5,TRBD1,-,TRBV18,CASSGQGNRDQPQHF,TGTGCCAGCTCAGGACAGGGTAATAGGGATCAGCCCCAGCATTTT
TRBJ2-7,TRBD1,-,TRBV6-5,CASKDGRGSEQYF,TGTGCCAGCAAGGACGGCAGGGGGTCAGAGCAGTACTTC
TRBJ2-1,-,-,TRBV6-2/TRBV6-3,CASSYRTTYNEQFF,TGTGCCAGCAGTTACCGTACTACCTACAATGAGCAGTTCTTC
TRBJ1-1,-,-,TRBV7-6,CASSLGRANTEAFF,TGTGCCAGCAGCTTAGGCAGGGCAAACACTGAAGCTTTCTTT
TRBJ1-5,-,-,TRBV6-1,CASSEGLSNQPQHF,TGTGCCAGCAGTGAAGGGCTTAGCAATCAGCCCCAGCATTTT
TRBJ2-1,TRBD2,many,TRBV3-1/TRBV3-2,CASSLWTSGSNEQFF,TGTGCCAGCAGCCTCTGGACTAGCGGGAGTAATGAGCAGTTCTTC
TRBJ1-1,TRBD1,once,TRBV5-1,CASSRTGATEAFF,TGCGCCAGCAGCCGAACAGGGGCCACTGAAGCTTTCTTT
TRBJ2-7,TRBD2,-,TRBV7-6,CASSLYPAGGAETYEQYF,TGTGCCAGCAGCTTATATCCAGCGGGAGGGGCAGAAACCTACGAGCAGTACTTC
TRBJ1-3,-,-,TRBV29-1,CSVRAGGIDTIYF,TGCAGCGTTCGGGCGGGTGGAATAGACACCATATATTTT
TRBJ2-3,TRBD2,-,TRBV10-3,CAISESASGPTDTQYF,TGTGCCATCAGTGAGTCCGCTAGCGGCCCCACAGATACGCAGTATTTT
TRBJ2-3,-,-,TRBV28,CAWGPPDTQYF,TGTGCCTGGGGGCCGCCAGATACGCAGTATTTT
TRBJ2-4,-,-,TRBV7-9,CASSAKAESVGIQYF,TGTGCCAGCAGCGCGAAGGCGGAATCGGTTGGCATTCAGTACTTC
TRBJ2-3,-,-,TRBV2,CADSWTETDTQYF,TGTGCCGACTCCTGGACAGAAACAGATACGCAGTATTTT
TRBJ2-5,-,-,TRBV14,CASSQERFGETQYF,TGTGCCAGCAGCCAAGAACGGTTCGGAGAGACCCAGTACTTC
TRBJ2-2,-,-,TRBV5-4,CASSTGTIANTGELFF,TGTGCCAGCAGCACAGGGACCATTGCGAACACCGGGGAGCTGTTTTTT
TRBJ1-5,TRBD1,once,TRBV5-1,CASSPGQGSNQPQHF,TGCGCCAGCAGCCCCGGACAGGGTAGCAATCAGCCCCAGCATTTT
TRBJ1-1,-,once,TRBV19,CASSIRWNTEAFF,TGTGCCAGTAGTATTCGGTGGAACACTGAAGCTTTCTTT
TRBJ2-3,TRBD2,-,TRBV7-9,CASSLASSGGHTDTQYF,TGTGCCAGCAGCTTAGCGTCTAGCGGGGGACACACAGATACGCAGTATTTT
TRBJ1-1,TRBD1,once,TRBV5-1,CASAGTENTEAFF,TGCGCCAGCGCCGGGACAGAGAACACTGAAGCTTTCTTT
TRBJ1-2,TRBD1,-,TRBV7-8,CASSLGGQALDGYTF,TGTGCCAGCAGCTTAGGGGGACAGGCCCTAGATGGCTACACCTTC
TRBJ2-5,TRBD2,-,TRBV24-1,CATSDPGTSGQETQYF,TGTGCCACCAGTGATCCTGGGACTAGCGGCCAAGAGACCCAGTACTTC
TRBJ1-5,TRBD1,-,TRBV11-2,CASSQGDRGYQPQHF,TGTGCCAGCAGCCAGGGGGACAGGGGGTATCAGCCCCAGCATTTT
TRBJ2-2,TRBD1,few,TRBV5-1,CASSSGQGYTGELFF,TGCGCCAGCAGCTCGGGACAGGGCTACACCGGGGAGCTGTTTTTT
TRBJ1-5,-,-,TRBV9,CASSPWSGNQPQHF,TGTGCCAGCAGCCCCTGGTCGGGAAATCAGCCCCAGCATTTT
TRBJ2-3,-,-,TRBV7-6,CASSPNGGKSDTQYF,TGTGCCAGCAGTCCCAATGGGGGGAAGTCAGATACGCAGTATTTT
TRBJ2-5,-,few,TRBV18,CASSPQTTRSGETQYF,TGTGCCAGCTCACCCCAAACGACTAGGTCCGGAGAGACCCAGTACTTC
TRBJ2-2,-,-,TRBV5-8,CASSLGGRDTGELFF,TGTGCCAGCAGCTTGGGAGGTCGTGACACCGGGGAGCTGTTTTTT
TRBJ2-1,-,-,TRBV29-1,CSVDTQTTNNEQFF,TGCAGCGTTGATACCCAGACTACAAACAATGAGCAGTTCTTC
TRBJ2-3,TRBD1,-,TRBV10-1,CASSSDRAQSTQYF,TGCGCCAGCAGTTCCGACAGGGCTCAGAGTACGCAGTATTTT
TRBJ2-3,-,-,TRBV9,CASSPRGAPSTDTQYF,TGTGCCAGCAGCCCCCGGGGGGCACCTAGCACAGATACGCAGTATTTT
TRBJ2-3,TRBD2,-,TRBV6-5,CASPQGLAVTDTQYF,TGTGCCAGCCCTCAGGGACTAGCGGTCACAGATACGCAGTATTTT
TRBJ1-3,-,once,TRBV24-1,CATSDSTGIENTIYF,TGTGCCACCAGTGACTCCACAGGGATTGAAAACACCATATATTTT
TRBJ2-4,TRBD2,few,TRBV2,CASRIRAGGKNIQYF,TGTGCCAGCAGGATTCGAGCGGGGGGGAAAAACATTCAGTACTTC
TRBJ2-7,TRBD2,-,TRBV27,CASSSSGGAAEQYF,TGTGCCAGCAGTTCTAGCGGGGGGGCGGCGGAGCAGTACTTC
TRBJ1-2,-,-,TRBV5-1,CASSLNQGPVEGYTF,TGCGCCAGCAGCTTGAACCAGGGCCCCGTTGAGGGCTACACCTTC
TRBJ1-5,-,-,TRBV28,CASSLAYNRANQPQHF,TGTGCCAGCAGTTTAGCGTACAACAGGGCCAATCAGCCCCAGCATTTT
TRBJ2-4,TRBD2,-,TRBV5-4,CASSLPGLAGGPGSKNIQYF,TGTGCCAGCAGCTTACCTGGACTAGCGGGAGGGCCTGGCTCCAAGAACATTCAGTACTTC
TRBJ1-2,-,many,TRBV5-1,CASSDRFIGGGYTF,TGCGCCAGCAGCGATAGGTTCATAGGGGGTGGCTACACCTTC
TRBJ1-3,-,few,TRBV21-1,CASSDTRPGGGNTIYF,TGTGCCAGCAGCGACACCAGACCGGGAGGTGGAAACACCATATATTTT